These 19 T cell receptor beta chains originate from one sample sequenced in a study of T-cell memory formation after mild COVID-19. Via MiXCR, TCRdb re-called the 5' RACE reads, giving one row per CDR3 protein. The table includes under 550,000 distinct CDR3 sequences, roughly 18% detected once. Material: PBMCs or a T cell subset sorted from them (not recorded which). These receptors were collected from an adult woman who had mild COVID-19 (a few samples of this study predate the infection). Cell type and time point are not known.

This clonotype was seen a handful of times. This sequence joins TRBV29-1 and TRBJ2-6; 7 positions agree with TRBD1. Germline V gene sequence: CDR1 SQVTM, CDR2 ANQGSEA. J was trimmed by 0 bases and V by 4 bases; bases with no gene match: 9. The CDR3 contains 17 residues. The CDR3 DNA follows: TGCAGCGTTGGACAGGGAAGTTATATCTCTGGGGCCAACGTCCTGACTTTC. Translating it yields CSVGQGSYISGANVLTF.

This rearrangement joins TRBV12-3 or TRBV12-4 to TRBJ1-6; TRBD1 matches 9 bases. With V trimmed by 1 base and J by 8 bases, 3 bases remained unmatched. The CDR3 is 15 residues long. This CDR3 reads CASSLVWTGDSPLHF. The CDR3 nucleotides are TGTGCCAGCAGTTTAGTTTGGACAGGGGATTCACCCCTCCACTTT.

Many counts were recorded for this clonotype. This rearrangement joins TRBV24-1 to TRBJ2-5; 8 bases agree with TRBD1. The CDR3 spans 16 residues. V trimming: 4 bases; J trimming: 4 bases; junction bases outside the gene matches: 10. Germline loops: CDR1 KGHDR, CDR2 SFDVKD. The CDR3 loop is CATSDPGTGHGETQYF. In DNA, the CDR3 is TGTGCCACCAGTGACCCCGGGACAGGTCACGGAGAGACCCAGTACTTC.

The chain combines TRBV19 with TRBJ1-1, with 8 bases matching TRBD1. V trimming: 1 base; J trimming: 4 bases; junction bases outside the gene matches: 8. Germline V gene data show CDR1 as LNHDA and CDR2 as SQIVND (reference sequence). The CDR3 sequence is 16 residues long. The CDR3 region is CASSIGGQAYGTEAFF. In nucleotides, the CDR3 is TGTGCCAGTAGTATAGGGGGACAGGCTTACGGCACTGAAGCTTTCTTT.

Only a few counts were recorded for this clonotype. This chain joins TRBV7-3 and TRBJ2-3; unclear D gene. The CDR3 runs to 13 residues. Germline CDR1 SGHTA, CDR2 FQGTGA. With 4 bases removed from V and 3 bases from J, the gap between germline ends came to 8 bases. Here the CDR3 reads CASSYTETDTQYF. The CDR3 region has the DNA TGTGCCAGCAGCTATACAGAGACAGATACGCAGTATTTT.

The J gene is TRBJ2-2, the V gene TRBV24-1, with 9 nucleotides matching TRBD1. CDR1 is KGHDR and CDR2 is SFDVKD in the germline V gene. This CDR3 has 16 amino acids. J lost 7 bases, V lost 4 bases, and 9 bases had no gene match. The CDR3 nucleotides read TGTGCCACCAGTGACCGGGACAGGGTGAATCACGGGGAGCTGTTTTTT. It is translated as CATSDRDRVNHGELFF.

This clonotype occurred a few times. The chain is built from TRBV27 and TRBJ2-7; the D gene is possibly TRBD2 (5 bases). The ends were cut back, 6 bases at V and 0 bases at J, with 12 bases in the middle. Germline CDR1 MNHEY, CDR2 SMNVEV (reference sequence). The CDR3 totals 14 residues. The DNA of the CDR3 is TGTGCCAGCAGATTGGACGGGAACTCCTACGAGCAGTACTTC. This sequence encodes CASRLDGNSYEQYF.

This rearrangement joins TRBV11-2 to TRBJ2-2; TRBD2 is a possible D gene (6 bases). There are 15 residues in the CDR3. Germline CDR1 and CDR2: SGHAT and FQNNGV. Deletions cut 8 bases from V and 4 bases from J, with 17 bases between. CDR3 loop: CASYRPGGATGELFF. DNA of the CDR3: TGTGCCAGCTACAGACCTGGCGGGGCCACCGGGGAGCTGTTTTTT. The full variable domain, completed using reference TRBV11-2 and TRBJ2-2, is EAGVAQSPRYKIIEKRQSVAFWCNPISGHATLYWYQQILGQGPKLLIQFQNNGVVDDSQLPKDRFSAERLKGVDSTLKIQPAKLEDSAVYLCASYRPGGATGELFFGEGSRLTVL.

This rearrangement joins TRBV7-2 to TRBJ2-5, with TRBD1 matching 8 bases. V was pared by 0 bases and J by 4 bases, with 4 bases of the junction left unmatched. This CDR3 region has 15 residues. Germline V gives CDR1 SGHTA, CDR2 FQGNSA. The CDR3 reads CASSLARTGTETQYF. The CDR3 region has the DNA TGTGCCAGCAGCTTAGCGAGGACAGGGACAGAGACCCAGTACTTC.

The chain is built from TRBV6-2 or TRBV6-3 and TRBJ1-2; D may be TRBD1 (6 bases). Trimming cost V 2 bases and J 8 bases, with 18 bases left between them. This CDR3 spans 15 amino acids. Germline V gives CDR1 MNHEY, CDR2 SVGEGT. CDR3 DNA sequence: TGTGCCAGCAGTTACGCCGGACAGAAAGGATGGGGCTACACCTTC. Protein product: CASSYAGQKGWGYTF.

This clonotype was counted between two and nine times. This sequence joins TRBV2 and TRBJ1-6; possible D gene TRBD1, 5 bases. Germline V lookup: CDR1 SNHLY, CDR2 FYNNEI. V was shortened by 8 bases and J by 15 bases, with 20 bases between the two germline ends. CDR3 size: 13 residues. The CDR3 DNA reads TGTGCCAGCGGAGTCCCGGGGCCTGCTCTCCTCCACTTT. Translating it yields CASGVPGPALLHF.

The table lists this clonotype with a few counts. This chain uses TRBV30 with TRBJ1-6; 9 bases map to TRBD1. The junction had 5 bases not matched to a gene; V was cut back by 4 bases and J by 10 bases. The CDR3 consists of 13 residues. Germline V gene lookup returns CDR1 GTSNPN and CDR2 SVGIG (reference sequence). The CDR3 protein is CAWTGQGNSPLHF. The CDR3 DNA is TGTGCCTGGACGGGACAGGGTAACTCACCCCTCCACTTT.

This clonotype was recorded a few times. The chain joins TRBV10-3 to TRBJ2-1; D is unclear. The V and J ends lost 10 bases and 0 bases respectively, with 10 bases between them. The CDR3 length is 13 residues. Germline V gene sequence: CDR1 ENHRY, CDR2 SYGVKD. CDR3 in amino acids: CATRTSSYNEQFF. For the CDR3, the DNA is TGTGCCACCCGTACGAGCTCCTACAATGAGCAGTTCTTC.

This clonotype has just a few counts. The genes are TRBV29-1 and TRBJ2-1, with 8 positions matching TRBD1. CDR1 SQVTM and CDR2 ANQGSEA come from the germline V gene. J lost 6 bases, V lost 6 bases, and 10 bases had no gene match. There are 14 residues in the CDR3. In DNA form, the CDR3 reads TGCAGCGTGAGAACAGGGGGGACTGCCAATGAGCAGTTCTTC. Its translation is CSVRTGGTANEQFF.

This clonotype has more than one count but fewer than ten. The chain is built from TRBV9 and TRBJ1-6; 7 positions agree with TRBD1. Germline CDR1 SGDLS, CDR2 YYNGEE. V shed 5 bases and J 7 bases; nucleotides not matched to a gene: 9. This CDR3 spans 15 amino acids. The CDR3 reads CASSNRQGPNSPLHF. In nucleotides, the CDR3 is TGTGCCAGCAGTAACCGACAGGGCCCAAATTCACCCCTCCACTTT.

This clonotype was detected a few times. The rearrangement uses TRBV12-3 or TRBV12-4 and TRBJ2-7; D possibly matches TRBD1 or TRBD2 (6 bases each). The V and J ends lost 4 bases and 2 bases respectively, with 18 bases between them. This CDR3 is built from 16 residues. The CDR3 is CASSSPGGAEAYEQYF. DNA for the CDR3: TGTGCCAGCAGTTCCCCCGGGGGCGCTGAAGCCTACGAGCAGTACTTC.

The table lists this clonotype with a few counts. J is TRBJ1-2 and V is TRBV4-1; the D gene is possibly TRBD1 (5 bases). The CDR3 contains 15 residues. Germline-derived CDR1 and CDR2 are MGHRA and YSYEKL. V was trimmed by 0 bases and J by 8 bases, leaving 16 bases between them. The CDR3 nucleotides read TGCGCCAGCAGCCAAGATATCGCAGGGAGTAGAGGCTACACCTTC. Amino acids: CASSQDIAGSRGYTF.

The rearrangement uses TRBV7-3 and TRBJ2-1; TRBD2 aligns across 11 bases. The CDR3 has 18 residues. V gave up 5 bases and J gave up 0 bases; unmatched junction bases: 9. The germline V gene encodes CDR1 SGHTA and CDR2 FQGTGA. In nucleotides, the CDR3 is TGTGCCAGCAGCCCGTGGACTAGCGGGCCCAGCTCCTACAATGAGCAGTTCTTC. Translating gives CASSPWTSGPSSYNEQFF.

Many counts were recorded for this clonotype. The chain combines TRBV5-1 with TRBJ2-7; 7 nucleotides line up with TRBD2. The germline CDR1 and CDR2 sequences are SGHRS and YFSETQ. This CDR3 comprises 15 residues. The J segment lost 3 bases and the V segment lost 0 bases, leaving 6 bases of the junction unmatched. Written as DNA, the CDR3 is TGCGCCAGCAGCTTGGAGGGGACTAATTTCTACGAGCAGTACTTC. This codes for CASSLEGTNFYEQYF.